This passage covers 2 T cell receptor beta chains from one sample sequenced in a study of cytomegalovirus exposure and HLA in healthy donors. PCR involved 60 Vbeta and 13 Jbeta primers. The table came from immunoSEQ multiplex PCR; TCRdb's copy has only in-frame clones and leaves some out. Among 130,000 or so clones, roughly 8.3% were seen once, and the ten largest hold 5.5%. Source material: PBMCs. The receptor set was obtained from a man between 35 and 55 years old in good health and CMV-seronegative.

The J gene is TRBJ1-1, the V gene TRBV19; TRBD1 aligns across 7 bases. CDR3 size: 12 residues. The trim removed 11 bases at V and 1 base at J, leaving 4 bases unmatched. Germline CDR1 and CDR2: LNHDA and SQIVND (reference sequence). The CDR3 DNA is TGTGCCGCCGGGACAGCGAACACTGAAGCTTTCTTT. Translated, it gives CAAGTANTEAFF. Full variable domain (remainder filled in from reference TRBV19 and TRBJ1-1): DGGITQSPKYLFRKEGQNVTLSCEQNLNHDAMYWYRQDPGQGLRLIYYSQIVNDFQKGDIAEGYSVSREKKESFPLTVTSAQKNPTAFYLCAAGTANTEAFFGQGTRLTVV.

The J gene is TRBJ1-5, the V gene TRBV10-2; D might be TRBD1 (6 bases). Germline V gives CDR1 WSHSY, CDR2 SAAADI. The length of the CDR3 is 15 residues. Between the trimmed V and J ends, which lost 3 bases and 2 bases, there was a span of 11 bases. The CDR3 reads CASSDPGGGNQPQHF. In nucleotides, the CDR3 is TGCGCCAGCAGTGACCCGGGGGGCGGCAATCAGCCCCAGCATTTT.